This T cell receptor beta chain was profiled in a study of cytomegalovirus exposure and HLA in healthy donors. In germline, CDR1 is SGHRS, CDR2 YFSETQ. Trimming cost V 4 bases and J 1 base; bases outside gene matches: 9. The CDR3 has 16 residues. The PCR had 60 Vbeta and 13 Jbeta primers. Clones were sequenced by immunoSEQ multiplex PCR, and TCRdb holds only the in-frame ones, with some missing. In the table there are some 150,000 clones, approximately 80% of which are singletons. The receptor was derived from a young man in good health and CMV-seropositive. V gene TRBV5-1 combines with J gene TRBJ2-5, with 8 positions matching TRBD2. The sequencing input was PBMCs. The CDR3 is CASSPGRGSFQETQYF. The DNA of the CDR3 is TGCGCCAGCAGCCCCGGGAGGGGGTCGTTCCAAGAGACCCAGTACTTC.